This T cell receptor (beta chain) was documented in a study of T-cell reconstitution after alpha-beta-depleted transplantation in children. The germline V and J ends were trimmed by 1 base and 7 bases, with 10 bases remaining between them. Germline lookup yields CDR1 KGHSH and CDR2 LQKENI. The CDR3 contains 13 residues. TCRbeta library construction was performed incorporating unique molecular identifiers. TCRdb re-analysed the PCR reads in MiXCR, keeping a single row per CDR3 protein. This table holds hundreds of thousands of distinct CDR3 sequences, approximately 17% found once. The source is a human donor who donated a stem cell graft to a child with acute myeloid leukemia. The sequenced sample was PBMCs from the stem cell graft donor, obtained from the stem cell graft. This rearrangement joins TRBV18 to TRBJ1-1, with D uncertain. CDR3 protein: CASSPRHGVEAFF. The CDR3 region has the DNA TGTGCCAGCTCACCACGGCACGGGGTTGAAGCTTTCTTT. The full variable domain, completed using reference TRBV18 and TRBJ1-1, is NAGVMQNPRHLVRRRGQEARLRCSPMKGHSHVYWYRQLPEEGLKFMVYLQKENIIDESGMPKERFSAEFPKEGPSILRIQQVVRGDSAAYFCASSPRHGVEAFFGQGTRLTVV.